The clone carrying this T cell receptor beta chain has more than one count but fewer than ten. Its antigen remains unknown. The J segment lost 1 base and the V segment lost 3 bases, leaving 3 bases of the junction unmatched. CDR1 is SGHNT, CDR2 YYREEE, per germline (reference sequence). This CDR3 is 15 amino acids long. Using immunoSEQ multiplex PCR, the repertoire was profiled, and TCRdb retains in-frame clones only, with some absent. The sample carries over 70,000 clones, roughly 87% recorded once. The data derive from a study of graft-versus-host responses after intestinal transplantation. General observations from the study: Recipient marrow harbored GvH clones, some of which surfaced first in ileum or blood.

The chain carries TRBV5-4 and TRBJ2-7, with 11 bases lining up with TRBD2. The sequence was collected from a human donor who received an intestinal transplant. Sequences were derived from unstimulated CD8+ T cells sorted from spleen or lymph node cells, sampled before intestinal transplant. CDR3 sequence (DNA): TGTGCCAGCAGCTCCGGGACTAGCGGTTCCTACGAGCAGTACTTC. Protein product: CASSSGTSGSYEQYF. Supplemented by reference TRBV5-4 and TRBJ2-7, the full variable domain reads ETGVTQSPTHLIKTRGQQVTLRCSSQSGHNTVSWYQQALGQGPQFIFQYYREEENGRGNFPPRFSGLQFPNYSSELNVNALELDDSALYLCASSSGTSGSYEQYFGPGTRLTVT.